The entry that follows covers one T cell receptor beta chain sequence. As yet, its antigen is unknown. The data are from a study of T cells in localized non-small cell lung cancer. Notes on the study in general: Adjacent lung tissue had a median around 57 of the top 100 clones found in the tumor. Maximal T cell clonality occurred in uninvolved adjacent lung, with tumor ranking below it.

TCRdb's copy holds only in-frame clones and misses some; the assay was immunoSEQ multiplex PCR. The sample lists roughly 20,000 clones; about four fifths were seen once. Looked up from germline, CDR1 is LNHDA and CDR2 is SQIVND (reference sequence). CDR3 length equals 15 residues. Trimming took 3 bases from V and 6 from J; bases not matched to a gene: 5. Source: peripheral blood, taken before any cancer treatment. This sequence originates from a man aged 35-69 years with stage I lung adenocarcinoma. V and J are TRBV19 and TRBJ2-1; 10 bases line up with TRBD1. CDR3 sequence reads: CASSIDRGPGNEQFF. The CDR3 DNA sequence: TGTGCCAGTAGTATCGACAGGGGGCCCGGCAATGAGCAGTTCTTC.